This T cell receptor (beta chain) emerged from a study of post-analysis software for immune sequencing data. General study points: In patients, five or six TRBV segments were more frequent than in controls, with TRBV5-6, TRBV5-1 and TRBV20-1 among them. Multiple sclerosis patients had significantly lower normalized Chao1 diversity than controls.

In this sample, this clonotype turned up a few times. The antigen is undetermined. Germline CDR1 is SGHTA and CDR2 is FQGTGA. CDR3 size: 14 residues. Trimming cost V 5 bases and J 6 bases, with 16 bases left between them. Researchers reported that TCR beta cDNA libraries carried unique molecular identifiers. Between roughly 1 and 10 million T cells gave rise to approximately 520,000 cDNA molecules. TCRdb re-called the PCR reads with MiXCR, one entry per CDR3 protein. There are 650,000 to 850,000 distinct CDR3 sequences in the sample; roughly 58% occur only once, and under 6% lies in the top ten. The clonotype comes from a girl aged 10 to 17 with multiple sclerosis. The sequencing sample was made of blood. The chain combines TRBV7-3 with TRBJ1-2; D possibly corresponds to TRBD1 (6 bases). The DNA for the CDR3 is TGTGCCAGCAGCCCTAGCCGGGACATTGATGGCTACACCTTC. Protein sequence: CASSPSRDIDGYTF. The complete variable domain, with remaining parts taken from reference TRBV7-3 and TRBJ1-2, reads GAGVSQTPSNKVTEKGKYVELRCDPISGHTALYWYRQSLGQGPEFLIYFQGTGAADDSGLPNDRFFAVRPEGSVSTLKIQRTERGDSAVYLCASSPSRDIDGYTFGSGTRLTVV.